A selection of T cell receptor beta chains follows, all from one sample in a study of blood T cell repertoires in COVID-19. This table comes from immunoSEQ multiplex PCR, and its TCRdb copy is limited to in-frame clones, with some not included. Among 200,000 to 250,000 clones listed, roughly four fifths were seen once. Sequencing was done on a sample of PBMCs or T cells enriched from blood (not recorded which). The receptors derive from a man in his forties who had recovered from COVID-19. Each CDR3 is given with its conserved first and last residue. Fields, in order: J gene, D gene, clone size, V gene, CDR3 DNA, CDR3 protein. D genes are given only for firm matches. The listing skips clone size in some rows; elsewhere it reads once, few, many or a size class.

TRBJ1-1 | TRBD1 | . | TRBV4-3 | TGCGCCAGCAGCCAAGGGATACAGGGGGGATCTGAAGCTTTCTTT | CASSQGIQGGSEAFF
TRBJ2-7 | TRBD1 | . | TRBV5-1 | TGCGCCAGCAGCTCTCGGACAGGGATGGCATACGAGCAGTACTTC | CASSSRTGMAYEQYF
TRBJ2-1 | . | . | TRBV7-3 | TGTGCCAGCAGCCCCTACCTCTACAATGAGCAGTTCTTC | CASSPYLYNEQFF
TRBJ2-1 | TRBD2 | . | TRBV27 | TGTGCCAGCAGACCACTAGCGGGAGTGGCGTACAATGAGCAGTTCTTC | CASRPLAGVAYNEQFF
TRBJ2-7 | TRBD2 | . | TRBV5-4 | TGTGCCAGCAGCTCACTGATAGCGGGGACCTACGAGCAGTACTTC | CASSSLIAGTYEQYF
TRBJ1-1 | TRBD1 | . | TRBV7-9 | TGTGCCAGCAGCCTCGGTGAGGAGGAGGGGGCGAGTGAAGCTTTCTTT | CASSLGEEEGASEAFF
TRBJ2-7 | . | . | TRBV27 | TGTGCCAGCAGTTTAGCCCTCGCGATCGACGAGCAGTACTTC | CASSLALAIDEQYF
TRBJ2-7 | . | . | TRBV6-5 | TGTGCCAGCAGTTCCCCAAGACAGACATACGAGCAGTACTTC | CASSSPRQTYEQYF
TRBJ2-4 | . | . | TRBV11-2 | TGTGCCAGCAGCCCTCTGAGTGGGGGGGCTGGGATTCAGTACTTC | CASSPLSGGAGIQYF
TRBJ1-1 | . | . | TRBV6-5 | TGTGCCAGCAGCGCCCAGTTGGAGACTGAAGCTTTCTTT | CASSAQLETEAFF
TRBJ2-2 | . | . | TRBV5-1 | TGCGCCAGCAGCTCACAGGGTGGTGTCGGGGAGCTGTTTTTT | CASSSQGGVGELFF
TRBJ1-4 | . | . | TRBV7-9 | TGTGCCAGCAGCGAAGGGGCCGGCTCCAATGAAAAACTGTTTTTT | CASSEGAGSNEKLFF
TRBJ2-1 | . | . | TRBV6-5 | TGTGCCGCACGGGGTAGGGATATGAATGAGCAGTTCTTC | CAARGRDMNEQFF
TRBJ2-5 | TRBD2 | . | TRBV28 | TGTGCCAGCAGCCCCACTAGCGGCCAAGAGACCCAGTACTTC | CASSPTSGQETQYF
TRBJ2-5 | . | . | TRBV29-1 | TGCAGCGTTGAGCACAGTCAAGAGACCCAGTACTTC | CSVEHSQETQYF
TRBJ1-1 | . | . | TRBV19 | TGTGCCAGTAGTATAGCTCGGGTGAACACTGAAGCTTTCTTT | CASSIARVNTEAFF
TRBJ1-2 | TRBD1 | . | TRBV18 | TGTGCCAGCTCACAGGGACAGACCCCGGCTGGCTACACCTTC | CASSQGQTPAGYTF
TRBJ1-1 | TRBD1 | . | TRBV29-1 | TGCAGCGTGCCGGGACAGGGGGGAACTGAAGCTTTCTTT | CSVPGQGGTEAFF
TRBJ1-1 | . | . | TRBV28 | TGTGCCAGCAGTTTCAGGAACACTGAAGCTTTCTTT | CASSFRNTEAFF
TRBJ2-7 | TRBD1 | . | TRBV5-1 | TGCGCCAGCAGCCGACAGGGTAACGAGCAGTACTTC | CASSRQGNEQYF
TRBJ2-3 | TRBD1 | . | TRBV28 | TGTGCCAGCAGTCCAGCACACTCTTTGGGGGACAGGGATACGCAGTATTTT | CASSPAHSLGDRDTQYF
TRBJ2-5 | . | many | TRBV6-5 | TGTGCCAGCAAGAGGGGGGAGACCCAGTACTTC | CASKRGETQYF
TRBJ1-6 | . | . | TRBV28 | TGTGCCAGCAGTAGAGACAGTAATTCACCCCTCCACTTT | CASSRDSNSPLHF
TRBJ2-2 | . | . | TRBV5-1 | TGCGCCAGCAGCTTGGCCGACACCGGGGAGCTGTTTTTT | CASSLADTGELFF
TRBJ2-7 | . | few | TRBV4-3 | TGCGCCAGCAGCCAGGGGCAGGGGAGGGAGGAGCAGTACTTC | CASSQGQGREEQYF
TRBJ2-1 | . | . | TRBV20-1 | TGCAGTGCGCTGGGAGCCGGGCAGTTCTTC | CSALGAGQFF
TRBJ1-6 | TRBD1 | few | TRBV7-3 | TGTGCCAGCAGACCGGGGGACAGGGGTTCACCCCTCCACTTT | CASRPGDRGSPLHF
TRBJ2-3 | TRBD2 | . | TRBV29-1 | TGCAGCGTTACCGGTAGCGGGCGCCTTTACACAGATACGCAGTATTTT | CSVTGSGRLYTDTQYF
TRBJ1-1 | . | . | TRBV7-9 | TGTGCCAGCAGCTTGAGGACAGATTCTGAAGCTTTCTTT | CASSLRTDSEAFF
TRBJ2-7 | . | . | TRBV4-3 | TGCGCCAGCAGCCAAGTGGTCCAGCAGCGGGAGCAGTACTTC | CASSQVVQQREQYF
TRBJ2-7 | . | . | TRBV18 | TGTGCCAGCTCACCAAGGGCGGGGTTAAGCTCCTACGAGCAGTACTTC | CASSPRAGLSSYEQYF
TRBJ1-1 | . | . | TRBV14 | TGTGCCAGCAGCCAAGTCCTAAGTCCCAGGGTTTTCTTT | CASSQVLSPRVFF
TRBJ2-1 | TRBD2 | . | TRBV27 | TGTGCCAGCAGTTTATCGGGGACTAGCGGGAGGCTTAGGGAGCAGTTCTTC | CASSLSGTSGRLREQFF
TRBJ1-4 | . | . | TRBV5-5 | TGTGCCAGCAGCTCTGCACCACTTAATGAAAAACTGTTTTTT | CASSSAPLNEKLFF
TRBJ2-7 | . | once | TRBV7-6 | TGTGCCAGCAGCTTATCGACTGGCTACGAGCAGTACTTC | CASSLSTGYEQYF
TRBJ2-7 | TRBD1 | . | TRBV19 | TGTGCCAGTAGTACCGTCGGGGACAGGGGGCGCGAGCAGTACTTC | CASSTVGDRGREQYF
TRBJ1-1 | TRBD1 | . | TRBV9 | TGTGCCAGCAGCGTATCAGGGGGCACTGAAGCTTTCTTT | CASSVSGGTEAFF
TRBJ1-1 | . | . | TRBV3-1/TRBV3-2 | TGTGCCAGCAGCCAGGGCGCAGTTTTCTTT | CASSQGAVFF
TRBJ1-5 | TRBD1 | . | TRBV19 | TGTGCCAGTAACAGGGGACTCAGCAATCAGCCCCAGCATTTT | CASNRGLSNQPQHF
TRBJ1-4 | TRBD1 | . | TRBV4-1 | TGCGCCAGCAGAGGGGGACAGGGAGCCTTTAATGAAAAACTGTTTTTT | CASRGGQGAFNEKLFF
TRBJ1-2 | . | few | TRBV20-1 | TGCAGTGCTAGAGTGCCGGGAGGCTACACCTTC | CSARVPGGYTF
TRBJ2-1 | . | once | TRBV18 | TGTGCCAGCTCACCAAACTTCGGGCAGGGCTCCTACAATGAGCAGTTCTTC | CASSPNFGQGSYNEQFF
TRBJ1-4 | . | . | TRBV11-3 | TGTGCCAGCAGCAATCCGGATGAAAAACTGTTTTTT | CASSNPDEKLFF
TRBJ1-1 | . | . | TRBV6-5 | TGTGCCAGCAGTCCTCCGCCGGGACTTAAAGCTTTCTTT | CASSPPPGLKAFF
TRBJ2-7 | . | few | TRBV19 | TGTGCCAGTAGTCTGGTGGGGTCGGGAGAGCAGTACTTC | CASSLVGSGEQYF